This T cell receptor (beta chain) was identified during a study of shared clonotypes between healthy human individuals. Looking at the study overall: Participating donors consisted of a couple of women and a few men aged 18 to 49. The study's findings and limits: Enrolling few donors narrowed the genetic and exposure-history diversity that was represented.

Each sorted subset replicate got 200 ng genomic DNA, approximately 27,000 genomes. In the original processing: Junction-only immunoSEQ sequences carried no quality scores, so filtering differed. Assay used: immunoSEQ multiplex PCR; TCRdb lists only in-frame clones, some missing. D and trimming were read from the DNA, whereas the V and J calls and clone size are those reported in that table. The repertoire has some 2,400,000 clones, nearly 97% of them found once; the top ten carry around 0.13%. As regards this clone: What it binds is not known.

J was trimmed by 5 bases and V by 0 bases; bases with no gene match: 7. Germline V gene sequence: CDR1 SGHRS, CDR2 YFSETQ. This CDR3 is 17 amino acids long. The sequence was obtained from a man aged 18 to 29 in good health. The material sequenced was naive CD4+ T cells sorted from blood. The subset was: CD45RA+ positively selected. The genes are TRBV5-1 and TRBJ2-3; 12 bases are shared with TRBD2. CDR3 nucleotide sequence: TGCGCCAGCAGCTTGGTCTCTAGCGGGGGGGCCGGAGATACGCAGTATTTT. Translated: CASSLVSSGGAGDTQYF.